This entry is about one T cell receptor (beta chain). In germline, CDR1 is MNHEY, CDR2 SVGAGI. CDR3 length: 13 amino acids. Between the trimmed V and J ends, which lost 0 bases and 6 bases, there was a span of 8 bases. Assay used: immunoSEQ multiplex PCR; TCRdb lists only in-frame clones, some missing. The profile shows about 400,000 clones, 70% to 90% of them singletons. Donors were grouped by their self-reported clinical history. The sample is drawn from a study of blood T cell repertoires in COVID-19. Overall study context: Sources were T cells, B-cell-depleted T cells, or PBMCs; the material itself was cDNA or gDNA.

The clonotype originates from a woman aged 30 to 39 with acute COVID-19. The sample comprised PBMCs or T cells enriched from blood (not recorded which). This chain links TRBV6-5 with TRBJ1-2, with D possibly being TRBD1 (6 bases). As DNA, the CDR3 is TGTGCCAGCAGTTACTCAGGGGGGGATGGCTACACCTTC. Its translation: CASSYSGGDGYTF.